The TCR beta chain described here comes from a study of shared clonotypes between healthy human individuals (dated by TCRdb to between 2020 and 2021). For the wider study: A few men and a couple of women, aged 18 to 49 years, made up the cohort. For each donor, CD4 naive and CD4 memory were each run on three plates, CD8 naive on two plates, and CD8 memory on one plate. To estimate repertoire size and how much clonotype sharing occurs between individuals, the study deeply sequenced the blood TCR repertoires of five or six healthy adults. Between about 0.8 and 9 billion PBMCs per donor were obtained by leukapheresis. Different laboratories and diverse techniques were used to prepare libraries and sequence TCR repertoires, to increase sequencing depth and limit assay-specific biases.

Via the germline V gene, CDR1 is SGHRS and CDR2 YFSETQ. V is cut by 3 bases and J by 0 bases, and the space between the germline ends is 16 bases. The cysteine opens and the phenylalanine closes a CDR3 of 16 amino acids. The read is trimmed to its CDR3 DNA, 48 bases read in frame from base 1. Beyond this particular receptor, the publication reports: Clonotypes shared by all four sorted-subset donors showed higher generation probabilities than non-shared clonotypes. Estimated clonotype richness was generally larger for naive than for memory subsets. Based on pairwise subsampling, the degree of clonotype sharing among donors was expected to be affected by sequencing depth. The small number of donors limited the genetic and exposure-history diversity represented. About 5% of naive CD4, 3.5% of naive CD8, roughly 2.4% of memory CD4, and 0.35% to 0.5% of memory CD8 clonotypes were shared across a few donors. Even with the large sequencing depth, rarefaction of the sorted-subset datasets indicated that sequencing was incomplete. Sampling was restricted to blood, and TCR repertoires in tissues likely differ from the TCR repertoires found in blood.

Using the deep immunoSEQ assay, TCR CDR3 regions were amplified from genomic DNA by multiplex PCR. Extracted genomic DNA from each cell subset was distributed evenly across all wells of several immunoSEQ 96-well plates, and each plate was treated as a replicate. For sorted subsets, each replicate PCR was loaded with approximately 0.2 ug genomic DNA, equivalent to about 30,000 T cell genomes. The purified libraries were quantified using a Qubit 3.0 fluorometer, sized with a Bioanalyzer 2100, and then quantified again using the KAPA Library Quantification kit. A separate single-read 150-cycle Illumina NextSeq 550 flow cell was used to sequence each immunoSEQ 96-well plate. The authors' analysis ran thus. Because the immunoSEQ output included only junctional sequences and no quality scores, the filtering could not be the same as the filtering used for full-length reads. To assign V/J genes and CDR3, sequences were annotated against IMGT germline references using PyIR, a Python wrapper for IgBLAST v1.9. Any read was removed if the V/J assignment was weak (E-value above 1e-6), the CDR3 was missing, or the read contained stop codons, out-of-frame junctions, or ambiguous translated residues. V3J clonotypes were defined by identical inferred V gene, J gene, and CDR3 amino acid sequence. Percentage overlap between repertoires was calculated by dividing the number of shared unique clonotypes by the size of the smaller repertoire. Repertoire richness was assessed with RTK rarefaction, the Chao1 estimator, and Recon v2.1 estimates of unobserved clonotypes. Generation probabilities for all TCRbeta clonotypes obtained by the gDNA method from a handful of donors were computed using OLGA. TCRdb holds this immuneACCESS table with in-frame rearrangements only. Some clones are missing; in checked studies, unresolved V genes explain under half, and the rest has no known cause. D and trimming come from the DNA, and the V and J calls and clone size come from that table. The sample data list around 2,100,000 clones, and about 94% of these were observed just once. The ten top clones hold more than 0.95% of the sample.

On this clone: Its antigen target is currently unknown. Nothing much larger sits one base from this clone, and base qualities are not available.

For the CD8 naive samples, CD45RO-negative cells were positively selected for CCR7, yielding a CD45RA+CCR7+ population from which TemRA cells were excluded. The donors were healthy, HIV-negative adults with no recently reported acute infections or vaccinations. Only Caucasian adults living in Nashville, Tennessee, USA were represented among the donors. Blood was obtained by leukapheresis, after which PBMCs were separated by Ficoll-Histopaque density gradient centrifugation and cryopreserved in liquid nitrogen vapor phase. Analytical flow cytometry was used to check the purity and quantity of each magnetically sorted T cell population. Genomic DNA was isolated from each sorted fraction and quantified by UV absorbance on a Nanodrop 2000c.

The sequencing input was naive CD8+ T cells sorted from blood. The cell subset or site label on this specimen signifies: CD45RA+CCR7+. This receptor was obtained from a man aged 18 to 35 in good health. This receptor chain uses TRBV5-1 and TRBJ2-7; matching of 6 bases hints at TRBD2 as the D gene. The nucleotide sequence is TGCGCCAGCAGCTCGCCGGAGGGACCCAGCTCCTACGAGCAGTACTTC. This encodes CASSSPEGPSSYEQYF.